This TCR beta chain was captured in a study of PD-1 blockade in classical Hodgkin lymphoma. Study-wide results and caveats: Baseline TCR diversity was reportedly lower in newly diagnosed patients than in healthy donors. It was reported as lower still in relapsed/refractory patients. Repertoire differences lack defined causes, possibly disease activity or prior therapy. Those starting nivolumab under 1 year post-ASCT were excluded. Researchers reported that CD4+ TCR diversity, though not CD8+, rose significantly by C4D1.

Generated by immunoSEQ multiplex PCR, the TCRdb table keeps only in-frame clones and is missing some. The table includes about 38,000 clones, more than 60% detected once. Time point: cycle 4 day 1 (C4D1), after less than 7 weeks of nivolumab. Every one of the patients relapsed after autologous stem cell transplantation (brentuximab vedotin exposure was variable). Worth noting for this clone: Its target is not known.

In germline, CDR1 is ENHRY, CDR2 SYGVKD. The CDR3 totals 14 residues. Trimming took off 0 bases at V and 3 bases at J, with 6 bases between the two ends. The material was peripheral blood mononuclear cells (PBMCs), obtained before the fourth cycle of nivolumab. V is TRBV10-3 and J is TRBJ1-3; no firm D call. The sequence derives from a human donor with classical Hodgkin lymphoma. The CDR3 DNA follows: TGTGCCATCAGTGAGTCTTCACGTGGAAACACCATATATTTT. Protein: CAISESSRGNTIYF.